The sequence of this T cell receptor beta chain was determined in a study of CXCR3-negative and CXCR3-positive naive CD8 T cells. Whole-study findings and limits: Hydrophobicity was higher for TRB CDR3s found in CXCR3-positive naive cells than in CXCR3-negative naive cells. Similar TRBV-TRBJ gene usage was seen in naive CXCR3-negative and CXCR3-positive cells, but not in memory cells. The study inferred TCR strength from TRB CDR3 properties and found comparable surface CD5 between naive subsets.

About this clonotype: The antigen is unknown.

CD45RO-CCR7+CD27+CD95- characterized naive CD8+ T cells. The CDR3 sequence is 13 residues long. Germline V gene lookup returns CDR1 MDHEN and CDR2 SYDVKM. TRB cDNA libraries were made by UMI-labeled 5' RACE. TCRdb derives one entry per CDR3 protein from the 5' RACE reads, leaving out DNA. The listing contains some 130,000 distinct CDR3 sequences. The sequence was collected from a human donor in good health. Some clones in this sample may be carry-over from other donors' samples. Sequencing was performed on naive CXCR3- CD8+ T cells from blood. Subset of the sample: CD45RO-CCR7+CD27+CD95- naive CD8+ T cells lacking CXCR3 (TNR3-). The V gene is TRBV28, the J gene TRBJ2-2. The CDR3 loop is CASSFKNTGELFF.